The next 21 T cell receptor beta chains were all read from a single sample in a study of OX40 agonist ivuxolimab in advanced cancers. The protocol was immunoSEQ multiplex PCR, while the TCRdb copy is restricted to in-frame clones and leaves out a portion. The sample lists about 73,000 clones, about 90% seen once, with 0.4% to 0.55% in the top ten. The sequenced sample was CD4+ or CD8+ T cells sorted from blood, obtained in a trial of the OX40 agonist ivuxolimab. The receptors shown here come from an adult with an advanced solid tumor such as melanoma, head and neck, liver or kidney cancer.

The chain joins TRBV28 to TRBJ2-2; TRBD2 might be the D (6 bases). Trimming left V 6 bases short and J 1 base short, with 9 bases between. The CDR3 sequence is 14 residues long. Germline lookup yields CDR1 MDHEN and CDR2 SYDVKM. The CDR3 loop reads CASSGSGNTGELFF. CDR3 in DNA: TGTGCCAGCAGCGGGAGCGGGAACACCGGGGAGCTGTTTTTT. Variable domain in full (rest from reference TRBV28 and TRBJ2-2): DVKVTQSSRYLVKRTGEKVFLECVQDMDHENMFWYRQDPGLGLRLIYFSYDVKMKEKGDIPEGYSVSREKKERFSLILESASTNQTSMYLCASSGSGNTGELFFGEGSRLTVL.

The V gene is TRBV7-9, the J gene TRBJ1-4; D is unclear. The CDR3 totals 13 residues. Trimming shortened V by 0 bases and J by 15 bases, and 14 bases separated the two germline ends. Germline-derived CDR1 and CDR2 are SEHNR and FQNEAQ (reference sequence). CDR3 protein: CASSLAGSHLVFF. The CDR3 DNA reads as TGTGCCAGCAGCTTAGCGGGAAGCCACTTGGTGTTTTTT. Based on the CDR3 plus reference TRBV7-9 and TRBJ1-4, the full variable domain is DTGVSQNPRHKITKRGQNVTFRCDPISEHNRLYWYRQTLGQGPEFLTYFQNEAQLEKSRLLSDRFSAERPKGSFSTLEIQRTEQGDSAMYLCASSLAGSHLVFFGSGTQLSVL.

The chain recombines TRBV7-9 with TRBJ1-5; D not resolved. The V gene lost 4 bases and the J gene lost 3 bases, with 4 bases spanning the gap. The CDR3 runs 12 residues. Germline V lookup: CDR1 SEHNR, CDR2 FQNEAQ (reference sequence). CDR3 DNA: TGTGCCAGCAGCTCATACAATCAGCCCCAGCATTTT. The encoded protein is CASSSYNQPQHF. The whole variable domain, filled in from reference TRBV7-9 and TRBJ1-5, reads DTGVSQNPRHKITKRGQNVTFRCDPISEHNRLYWYRQTLGQGPEFLTYFQNEAQLEKSRLLSDRFSAERPKGSFSTLEIQRTEQGDSAMYLCASSSYNQPQHFGDGTRLSIL.

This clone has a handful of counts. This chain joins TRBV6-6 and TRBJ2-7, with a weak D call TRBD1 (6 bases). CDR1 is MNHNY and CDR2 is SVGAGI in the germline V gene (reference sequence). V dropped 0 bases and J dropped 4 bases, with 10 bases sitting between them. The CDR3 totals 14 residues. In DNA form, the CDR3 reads TGTGCCAGCAGTTACTCGACAGGCCTTTACGAGCAGTACTTC. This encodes CASSYSTGLYEQYF.

CDR3 residues: CASRAQGTGEQYF. For the CDR3, the DNA is TGTGCCAGCAGGGCACAGGGGACGGGCGAGCAGTACTTC. The V gene is TRBV28, the J gene TRBJ2-7; 7 positions match TRBD1. V was clipped by 6 bases and J by 6 bases; unmatched bases: 8. CDR1 is MDHEN, CDR2 SYDVKM, per germline. This CDR3 is 13 amino acids long.

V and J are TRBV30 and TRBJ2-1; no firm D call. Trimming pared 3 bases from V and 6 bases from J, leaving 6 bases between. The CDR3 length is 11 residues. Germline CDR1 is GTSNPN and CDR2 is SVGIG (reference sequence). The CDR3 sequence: CAWSLFNEQFF. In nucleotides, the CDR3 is TGTGCCTGGAGCCTTTTCAATGAGCAGTTCTTC.

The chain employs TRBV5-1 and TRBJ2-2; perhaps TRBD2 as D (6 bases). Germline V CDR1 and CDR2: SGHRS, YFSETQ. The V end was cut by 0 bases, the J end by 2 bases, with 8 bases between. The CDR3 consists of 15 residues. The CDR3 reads CASSLGGTNTGELFF. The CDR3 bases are TGCGCCAGCAGCTTGGGCGGGACTAACACCGGGGAGCTGTTTTTT.

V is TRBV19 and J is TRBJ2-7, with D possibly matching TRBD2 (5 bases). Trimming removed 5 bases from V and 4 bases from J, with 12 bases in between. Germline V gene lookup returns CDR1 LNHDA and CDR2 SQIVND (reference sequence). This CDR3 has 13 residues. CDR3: CASSGSPSYEQYF. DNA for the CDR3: TGTGCCAGTAGTGGGAGTCCTTCGTACGAGCAGTACTTC.

The CDR3: CASRTGPNQPQHF. CDR3 coding DNA: TGTGCCAGTAGAACAGGGCCCAATCAGCCCCAGCATTTT. The chain couples TRBV5-8 to TRBJ1-5; D is possibly TRBD1 (6 bases). V was shortened by 8 bases and J by 3 bases, with 12 bases between the two germline ends. The CDR3 runs to 13 residues. Germline lookup yields CDR1 SGHTS and CDR2 YDEGEE.

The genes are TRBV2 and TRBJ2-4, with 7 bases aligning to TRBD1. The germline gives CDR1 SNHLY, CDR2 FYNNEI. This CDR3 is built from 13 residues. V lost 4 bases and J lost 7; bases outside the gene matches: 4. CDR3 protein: CASSGQGMNIQYF. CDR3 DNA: TGTGCCAGCAGTGGACAGGGTATGAACATTCAGTACTTC.

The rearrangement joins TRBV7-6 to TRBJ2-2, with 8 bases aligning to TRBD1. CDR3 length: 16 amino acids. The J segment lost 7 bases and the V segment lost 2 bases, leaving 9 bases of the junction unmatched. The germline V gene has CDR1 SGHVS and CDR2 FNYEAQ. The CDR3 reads CASSLFSQGASGELFF. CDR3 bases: TGTGCCAGCAGCTTATTTTCGCAGGGGGCTAGCGGGGAGCTGTTTTTT.

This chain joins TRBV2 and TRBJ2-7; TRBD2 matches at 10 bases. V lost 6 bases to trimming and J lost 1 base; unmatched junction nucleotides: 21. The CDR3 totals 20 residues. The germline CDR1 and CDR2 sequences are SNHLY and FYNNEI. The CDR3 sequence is CASRDDQASGRARASYEQYF. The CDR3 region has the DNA TGTGCCAGCAGAGATGACCAGGCTAGCGGGAGAGCAAGGGCGTCCTACGAGCAGTACTTC.

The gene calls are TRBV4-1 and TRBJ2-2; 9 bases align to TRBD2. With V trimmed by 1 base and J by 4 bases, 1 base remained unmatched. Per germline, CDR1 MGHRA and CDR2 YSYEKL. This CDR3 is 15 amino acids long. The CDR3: CASSQVAGVTGELFF. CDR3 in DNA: TGCGCCAGCAGCCAAGTAGCGGGAGTCACCGGGGAGCTGTTTTTT.

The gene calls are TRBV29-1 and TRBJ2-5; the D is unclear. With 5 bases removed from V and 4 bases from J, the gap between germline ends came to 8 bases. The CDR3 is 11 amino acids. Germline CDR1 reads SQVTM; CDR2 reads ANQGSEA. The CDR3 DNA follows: TGCAGCGTTTTGTCGGGAGAGACCCAGTACTTC. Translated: CSVLSGETQYF.

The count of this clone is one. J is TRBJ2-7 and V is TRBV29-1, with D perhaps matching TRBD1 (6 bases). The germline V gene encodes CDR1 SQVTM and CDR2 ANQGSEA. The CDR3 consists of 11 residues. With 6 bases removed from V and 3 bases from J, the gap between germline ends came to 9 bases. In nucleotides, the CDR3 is TGCAGCGTGGGGGACATCTACGAGCAGTACTTC. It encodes CSVGDIYEQYF.

The CDR3, as DNA: TGTGCCAGTACCCCTGGCCTAGCGGGAGGTGAGACCCAGTACTTC. Translating it yields CASTPGLAGGETQYF. The chain recombines TRBV19 with TRBJ2-5, with 11 bases identical to TRBD2. There are 15 residues in the CDR3. Germline V gene lookup returns CDR1 LNHDA and CDR2 SQIVND (reference sequence). The trim removed 7 bases at V and 5 bases at J, leaving 9 bases unmatched.

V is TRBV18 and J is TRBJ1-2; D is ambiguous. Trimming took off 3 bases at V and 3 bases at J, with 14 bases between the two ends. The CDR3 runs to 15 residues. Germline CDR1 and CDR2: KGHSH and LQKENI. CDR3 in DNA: TGTGCCAGCTCACCTCTCGACCGGACCCACTATGGCTACACCTTC. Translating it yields CASSPLDRTHYGYTF.

CDR3 sequence reads: CASSARASGTDTQYF. The DNA of the CDR3 is TGTGCCAGCAGCGCAAGGGCTAGCGGCACAGATACGCAGTATTTT. The chain recombines TRBV9 with TRBJ2-3, with D maybe TRBD2 (6 bases). Trimming pared 3 bases from V and 1 base from J, leaving 12 bases between. The CDR3 covers 15 residues. Germline V gene sequence: CDR1 SGDLS, CDR2 YYNGEE.

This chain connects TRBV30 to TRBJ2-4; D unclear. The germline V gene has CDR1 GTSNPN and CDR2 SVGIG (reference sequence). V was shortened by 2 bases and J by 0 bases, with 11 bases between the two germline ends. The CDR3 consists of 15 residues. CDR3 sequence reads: CAWSNPDLAKNIQYF. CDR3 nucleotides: TGTGCCTGGAGTAATCCGGATCTAGCCAAAAACATTCAGTACTTC.

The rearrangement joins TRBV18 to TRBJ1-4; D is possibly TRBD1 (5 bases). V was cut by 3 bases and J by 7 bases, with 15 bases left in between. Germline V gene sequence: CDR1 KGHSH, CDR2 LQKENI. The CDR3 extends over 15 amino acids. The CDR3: CASSPEQGGTEKLFF. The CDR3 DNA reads TGTGCCAGCTCACCCGAGCAGGGCGGGACTGAAAAACTGTTTTTT.

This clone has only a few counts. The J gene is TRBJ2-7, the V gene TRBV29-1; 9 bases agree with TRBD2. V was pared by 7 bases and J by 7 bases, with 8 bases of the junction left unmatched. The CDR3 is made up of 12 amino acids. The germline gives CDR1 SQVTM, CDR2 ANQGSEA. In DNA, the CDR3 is TGCAGCGCGGGACTAGCCACAAGAGAGCAGTACTTC. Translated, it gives CSAGLATREQYF.